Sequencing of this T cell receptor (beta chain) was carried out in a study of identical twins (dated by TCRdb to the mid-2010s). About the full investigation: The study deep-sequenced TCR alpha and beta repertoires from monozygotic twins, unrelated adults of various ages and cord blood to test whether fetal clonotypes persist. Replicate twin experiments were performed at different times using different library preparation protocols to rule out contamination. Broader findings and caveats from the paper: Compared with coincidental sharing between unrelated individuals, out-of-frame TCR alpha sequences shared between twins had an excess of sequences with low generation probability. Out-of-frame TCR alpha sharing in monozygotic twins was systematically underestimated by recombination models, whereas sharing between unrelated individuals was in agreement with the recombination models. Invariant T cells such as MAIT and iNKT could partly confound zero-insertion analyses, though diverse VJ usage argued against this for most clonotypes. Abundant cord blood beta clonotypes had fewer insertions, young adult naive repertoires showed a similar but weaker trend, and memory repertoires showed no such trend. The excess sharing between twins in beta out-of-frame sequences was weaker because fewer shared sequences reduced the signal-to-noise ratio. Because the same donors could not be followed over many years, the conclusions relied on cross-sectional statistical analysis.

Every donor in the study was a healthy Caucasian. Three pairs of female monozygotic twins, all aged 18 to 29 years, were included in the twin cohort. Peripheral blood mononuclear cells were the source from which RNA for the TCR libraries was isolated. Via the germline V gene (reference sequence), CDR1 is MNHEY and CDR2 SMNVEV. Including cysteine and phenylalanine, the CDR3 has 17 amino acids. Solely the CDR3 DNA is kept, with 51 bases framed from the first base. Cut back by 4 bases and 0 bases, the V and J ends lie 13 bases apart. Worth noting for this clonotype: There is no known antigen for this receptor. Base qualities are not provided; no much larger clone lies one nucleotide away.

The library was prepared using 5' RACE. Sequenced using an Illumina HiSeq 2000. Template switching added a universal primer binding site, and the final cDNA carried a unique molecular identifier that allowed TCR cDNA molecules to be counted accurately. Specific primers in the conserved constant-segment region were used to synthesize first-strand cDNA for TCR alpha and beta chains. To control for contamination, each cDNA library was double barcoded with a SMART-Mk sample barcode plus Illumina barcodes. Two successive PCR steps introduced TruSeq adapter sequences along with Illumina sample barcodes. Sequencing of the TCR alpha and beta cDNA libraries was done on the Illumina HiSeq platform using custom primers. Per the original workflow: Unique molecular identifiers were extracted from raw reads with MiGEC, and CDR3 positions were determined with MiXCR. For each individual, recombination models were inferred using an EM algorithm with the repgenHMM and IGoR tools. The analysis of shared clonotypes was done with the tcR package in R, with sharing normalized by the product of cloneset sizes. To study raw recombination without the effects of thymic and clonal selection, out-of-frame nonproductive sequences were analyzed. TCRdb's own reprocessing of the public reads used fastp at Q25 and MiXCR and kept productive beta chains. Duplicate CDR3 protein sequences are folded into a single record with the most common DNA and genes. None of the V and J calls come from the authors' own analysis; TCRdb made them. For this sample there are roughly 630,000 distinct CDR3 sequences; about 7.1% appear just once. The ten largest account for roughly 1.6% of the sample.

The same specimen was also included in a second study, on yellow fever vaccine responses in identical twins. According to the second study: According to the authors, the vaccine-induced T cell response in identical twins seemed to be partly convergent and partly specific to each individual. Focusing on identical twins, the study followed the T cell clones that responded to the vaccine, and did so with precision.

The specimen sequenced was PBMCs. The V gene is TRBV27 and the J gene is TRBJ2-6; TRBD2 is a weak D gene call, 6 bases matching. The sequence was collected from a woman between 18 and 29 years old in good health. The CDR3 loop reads CASSSPGLPSGANVLTF. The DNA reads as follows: TGTGCCAGCAGTTCTCCGGGACTCCCCTCTGGGGCCAACGTCCTGACTTTC.